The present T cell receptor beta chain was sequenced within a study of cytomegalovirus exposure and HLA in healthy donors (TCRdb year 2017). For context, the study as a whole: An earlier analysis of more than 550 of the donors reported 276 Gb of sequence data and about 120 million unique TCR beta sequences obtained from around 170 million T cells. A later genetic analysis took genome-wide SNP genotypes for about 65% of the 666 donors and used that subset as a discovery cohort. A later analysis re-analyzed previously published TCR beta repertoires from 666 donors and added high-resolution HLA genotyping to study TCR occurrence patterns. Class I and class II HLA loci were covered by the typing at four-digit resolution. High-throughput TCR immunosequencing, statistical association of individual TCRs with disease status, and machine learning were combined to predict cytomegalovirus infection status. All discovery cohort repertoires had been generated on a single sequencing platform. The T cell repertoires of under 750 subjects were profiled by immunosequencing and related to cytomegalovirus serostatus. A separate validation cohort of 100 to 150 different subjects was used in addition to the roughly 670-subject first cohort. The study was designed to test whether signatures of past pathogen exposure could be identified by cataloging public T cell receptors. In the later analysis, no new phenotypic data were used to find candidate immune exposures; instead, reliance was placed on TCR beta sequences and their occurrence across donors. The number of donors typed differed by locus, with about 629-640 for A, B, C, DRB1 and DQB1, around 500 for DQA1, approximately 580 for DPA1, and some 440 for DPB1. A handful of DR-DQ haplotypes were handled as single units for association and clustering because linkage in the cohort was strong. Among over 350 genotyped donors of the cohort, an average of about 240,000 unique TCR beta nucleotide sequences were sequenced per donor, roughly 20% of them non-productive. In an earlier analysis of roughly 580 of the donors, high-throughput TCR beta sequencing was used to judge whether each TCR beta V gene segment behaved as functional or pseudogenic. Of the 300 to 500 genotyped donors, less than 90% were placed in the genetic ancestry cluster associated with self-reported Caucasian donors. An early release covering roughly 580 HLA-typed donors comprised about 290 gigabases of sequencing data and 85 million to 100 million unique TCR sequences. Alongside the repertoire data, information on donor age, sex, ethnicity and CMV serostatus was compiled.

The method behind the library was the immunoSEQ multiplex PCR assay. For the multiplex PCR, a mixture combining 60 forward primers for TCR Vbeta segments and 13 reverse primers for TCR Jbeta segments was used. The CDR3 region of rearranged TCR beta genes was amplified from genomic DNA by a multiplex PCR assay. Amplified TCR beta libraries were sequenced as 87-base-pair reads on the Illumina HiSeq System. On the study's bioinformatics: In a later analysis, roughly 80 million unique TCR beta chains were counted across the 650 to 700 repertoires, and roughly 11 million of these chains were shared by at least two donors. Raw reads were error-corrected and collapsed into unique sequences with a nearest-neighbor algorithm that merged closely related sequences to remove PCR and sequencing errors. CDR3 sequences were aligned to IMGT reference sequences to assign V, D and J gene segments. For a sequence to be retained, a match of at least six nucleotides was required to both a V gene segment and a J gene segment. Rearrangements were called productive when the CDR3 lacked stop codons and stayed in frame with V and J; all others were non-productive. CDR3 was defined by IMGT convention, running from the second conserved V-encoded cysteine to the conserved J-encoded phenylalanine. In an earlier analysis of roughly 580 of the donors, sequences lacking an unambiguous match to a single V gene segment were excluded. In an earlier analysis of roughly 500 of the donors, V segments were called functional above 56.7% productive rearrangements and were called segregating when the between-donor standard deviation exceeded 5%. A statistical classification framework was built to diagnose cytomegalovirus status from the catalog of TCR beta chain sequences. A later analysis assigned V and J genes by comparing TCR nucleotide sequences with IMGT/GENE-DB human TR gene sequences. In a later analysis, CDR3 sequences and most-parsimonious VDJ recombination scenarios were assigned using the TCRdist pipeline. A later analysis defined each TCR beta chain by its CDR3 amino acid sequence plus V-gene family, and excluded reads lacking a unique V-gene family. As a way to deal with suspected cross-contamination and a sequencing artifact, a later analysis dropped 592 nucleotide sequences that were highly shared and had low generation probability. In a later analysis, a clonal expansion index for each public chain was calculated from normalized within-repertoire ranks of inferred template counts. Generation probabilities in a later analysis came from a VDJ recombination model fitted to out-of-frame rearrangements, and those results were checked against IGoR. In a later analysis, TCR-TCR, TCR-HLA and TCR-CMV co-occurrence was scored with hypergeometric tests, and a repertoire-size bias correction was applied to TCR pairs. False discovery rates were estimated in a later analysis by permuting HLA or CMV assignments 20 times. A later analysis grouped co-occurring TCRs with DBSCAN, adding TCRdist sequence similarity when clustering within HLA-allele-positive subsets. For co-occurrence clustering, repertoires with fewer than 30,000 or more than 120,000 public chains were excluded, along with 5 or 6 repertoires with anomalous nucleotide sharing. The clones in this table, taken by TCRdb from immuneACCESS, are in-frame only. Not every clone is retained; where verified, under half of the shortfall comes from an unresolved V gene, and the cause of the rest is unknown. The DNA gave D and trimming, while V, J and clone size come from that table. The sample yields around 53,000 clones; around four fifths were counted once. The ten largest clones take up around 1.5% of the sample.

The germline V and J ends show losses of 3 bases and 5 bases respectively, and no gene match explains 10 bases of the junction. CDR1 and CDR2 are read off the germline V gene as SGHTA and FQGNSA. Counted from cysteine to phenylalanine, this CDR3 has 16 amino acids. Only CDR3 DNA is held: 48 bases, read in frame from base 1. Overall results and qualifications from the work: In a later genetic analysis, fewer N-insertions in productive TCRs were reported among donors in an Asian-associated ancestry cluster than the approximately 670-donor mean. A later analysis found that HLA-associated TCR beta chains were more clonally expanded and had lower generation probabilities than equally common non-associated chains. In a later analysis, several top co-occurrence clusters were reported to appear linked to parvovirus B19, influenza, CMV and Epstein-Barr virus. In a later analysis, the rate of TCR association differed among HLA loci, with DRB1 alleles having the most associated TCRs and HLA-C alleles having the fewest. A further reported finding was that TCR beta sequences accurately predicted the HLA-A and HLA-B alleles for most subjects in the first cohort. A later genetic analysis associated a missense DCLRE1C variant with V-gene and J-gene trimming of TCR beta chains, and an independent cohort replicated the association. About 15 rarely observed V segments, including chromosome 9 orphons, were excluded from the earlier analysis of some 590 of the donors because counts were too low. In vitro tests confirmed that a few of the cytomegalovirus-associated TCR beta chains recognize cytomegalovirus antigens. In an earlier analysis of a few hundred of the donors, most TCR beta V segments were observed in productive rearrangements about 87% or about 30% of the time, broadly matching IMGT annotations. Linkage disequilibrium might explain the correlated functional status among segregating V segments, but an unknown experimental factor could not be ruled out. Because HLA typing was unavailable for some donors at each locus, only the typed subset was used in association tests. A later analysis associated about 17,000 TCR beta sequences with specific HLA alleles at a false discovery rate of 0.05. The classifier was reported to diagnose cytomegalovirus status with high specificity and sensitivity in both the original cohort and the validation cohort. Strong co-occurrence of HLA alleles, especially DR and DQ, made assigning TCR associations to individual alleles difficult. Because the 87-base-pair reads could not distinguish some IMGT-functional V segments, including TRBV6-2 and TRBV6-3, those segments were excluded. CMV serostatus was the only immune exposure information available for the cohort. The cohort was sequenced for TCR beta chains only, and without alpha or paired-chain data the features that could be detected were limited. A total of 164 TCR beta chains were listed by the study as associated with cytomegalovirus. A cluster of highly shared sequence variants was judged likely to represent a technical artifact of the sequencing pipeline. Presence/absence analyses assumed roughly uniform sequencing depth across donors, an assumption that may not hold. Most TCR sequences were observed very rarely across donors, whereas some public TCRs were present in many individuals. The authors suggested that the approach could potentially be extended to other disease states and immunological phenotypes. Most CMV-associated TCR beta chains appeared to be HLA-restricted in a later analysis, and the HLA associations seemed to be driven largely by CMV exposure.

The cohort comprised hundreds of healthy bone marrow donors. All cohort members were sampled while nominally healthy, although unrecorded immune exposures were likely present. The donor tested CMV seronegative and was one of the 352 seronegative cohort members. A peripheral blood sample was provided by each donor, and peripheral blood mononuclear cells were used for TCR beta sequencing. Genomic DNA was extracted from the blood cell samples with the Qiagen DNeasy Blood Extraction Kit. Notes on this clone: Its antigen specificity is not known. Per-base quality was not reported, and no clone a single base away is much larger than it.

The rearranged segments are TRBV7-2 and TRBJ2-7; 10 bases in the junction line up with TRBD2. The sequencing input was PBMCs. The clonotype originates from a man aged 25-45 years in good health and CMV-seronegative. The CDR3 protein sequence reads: CASSLVFSGRTNEQYF. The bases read TGTGCCAGCAGCTTGGTATTTAGCGGGAGGACGAACGAGCAGTACTTC.